Included here is one T cell receptor beta chain sequence, with context. Its target is not known. The CDR3 spans 13 residues. Deletions cut 4 bases from V and 5 bases from J, with 12 bases between. Germline V CDR1 and CDR2: SGHRS, YFSETQ. About 0.5 to 1 ug RNA was reverse transcribed with random hexamers. MiXCR was run by TCRdb on the immunoSEQ multiplex PCR reads, yielding one entry per CDR3 protein. Of around 160,000 distinct CDR3 sequences in the sample, roughly 95% were seen once. The source of the sample is a study of CD8 T cells in Susac syndrome. Study findings and constraints: A relatively small number of individuals underwent TCR sequencing and HLA analysis.

The V and J genes are TRBV5-1 and TRBJ2-5; D gene ambiguous. The sample was CD4+ T cells from PBMCs. This clonotype was obtained from a human donor with multiple sclerosis. Written as DNA, the CDR3 is TGCGCCAGCAGCGTTACCCTGGGGGAGACCCAGTACTTC. Protein sequence: CASSVTLGETQYF.